Presented here are 29 T cell receptor beta chains from one specimen sequenced in a study of blood T cell repertoires in COVID-19. Method: immunoSEQ multiplex PCR; TCRdb's copy keeps in-frame clones and lacks some. The sample records 120,000 to 150,000 clones, roughly four fifths being singletons. Sequenced input: PBMCs or T cells enriched from blood (not recorded which). The receptor source for this set is a woman aged 45-60 years with acute COVID-19.

The count of this clone is one. V and J are TRBV30 and TRBJ1-2; D is unresolved. V lost 3 bases and J lost 5, with 13 bases in between. The CDR3 contains 13 residues. The germline V gene has CDR1 GTSNPN and CDR2 SVGIG (reference sequence). The CDR3 DNA is TGTGCCTGGAGGCAGGCGGGGATGTATGGCTACACCTTC. Its protein is CAWRQAGMYGYTF.

The CDR3 bases are TGCGCCAGCAGCAACGGACAGGCCTCTGGAAACACCATATATTTT. Protein: CASSNGQASGNTIYF. The V and J genes are TRBV5-1 and TRBJ1-3; 7 bases map to TRBD1. Germline trimming cut 4 bases from V and 0 bases from J; bases unmatched to any gene: 4. Germline V gene lookup returns CDR1 SGHRS and CDR2 YFSETQ. The CDR3 contains 15 residues.

The rearrangement joins TRBV29-1 to TRBJ2-7, with D possibly TRBD2 on 6 matching bases. V lost 3 bases to trimming and J lost 6 bases, with 12 bases between them. The CDR3 has 12 amino acids. The germline V gene encodes CDR1 SQVTM and CDR2 ANQGSEA. CDR3 sequence reads: CSVDTGGAEQYF. As DNA, the CDR3 is TGCAGCGTTGATACCGGGGGTGCCGAGCAGTACTTC.

CDR3 bases: TGCGCCAGCAGCGCTACTATTTACGAGCAGTACTTC. This codes for CASSATIYEQYF. J is TRBJ2-7 and V is TRBV5-1; D remains ambiguous. The V gene lost 4 bases and the J gene lost 4 bases, with 9 bases spanning the gap. CDR3 size: 12 residues. CDR1 SGHRS and CDR2 YFSETQ come from the germline V gene.

This chain uses TRBV3-1 (or the pseudogene TRBV3-2) with TRBJ2-3, with 11 bases lining up with TRBD2. The length of the CDR3 is 16 residues. Germline lookup yields CDR1 LGHDT and CDR2 YNNKEL (reference sequence). Trimming took 6 bases from V and 2 from J; bases not matched to a gene: 7. CDR3 in amino acids: CASRGTSGGVTDTQYF. DNA of the CDR3: TGTGCCAGCAGAGGGACTAGCGGAGGGGTCACAGATACGCAGTATTTT.

V is TRBV6-2 or TRBV6-3 and J is TRBJ1-2; possible D gene TRBD1, 5 bases. V was pared by 6 bases and J by 8 bases, with 13 bases between. CDR3 size: 12 residues. Germline assignment: CDR1 MNHEY and CDR2 SVGEGT. The chain's CDR3 is CASSPTRGGYTF. CDR3 coding DNA: TGTGCCAGCAGCCCGACAAGGGGAGGCTACACCTTC.

The chain recombines TRBV3-1 (or the pseudogene TRBV3-2) with TRBJ1-2, with 7 bases matching TRBD1. The germline V gene encodes CDR1 LGHDT and CDR2 YNNKEL (reference sequence). V gave up 3 bases and J gave up 7 bases; unmatched junction bases: 5. CDR3 size: 13 residues. This chain's CDR3 is CASSQSHRGGYTF. For the CDR3, the DNA is TGTGCCAGCAGCCAGTCCCACAGGGGTGGCTACACCTTC.

On this clone itself: Other DNA sequences in this sample translate to the same CDR3. The chain has TRBV27 and TRBJ1-2; D not certain. V shed 5 bases and J shed 5 bases, with 15 bases lying between them. The germline V gene encodes CDR1 MNHEY and CDR2 SMNVEV (reference sequence). This CDR3 spans 14 amino acids. The DNA for the CDR3 is TGTGCCAGCAGTCCGCCGGGTCTCATTTATGGCTACACCTTC. Its translation: CASSPPGLIYGYTF.

The rearrangement uses TRBV9 and TRBJ2-5, with TRBD1 as a possible D gene (8 bases). Germline values: CDR1 SGDLS, CDR2 YYNGEE. The V end was cut by 5 bases, the J end by 2 bases, with 28 bases between. CDR3 length: 19 residues. The CDR3: CASSLRRQGPGGSQETQYF. In DNA form, the CDR3 reads TGTGCCAGCAGTTTACGACGACAGGGGCCGGGGGGCAGTCAAGAGACCCAGTACTTC.

The rearrangement joins TRBV5-5 to TRBJ2-4; 9 bases align to TRBD1. The junction had 10 bases not matched to a gene; V was cut back by 4 bases and J by 8 bases. Per the germline V gene, CDR1 is SGHKS and CDR2 is YYEKEE (reference sequence). There are 15 residues in the CDR3. CDR3 DNA sequence: TGTGCCAGCAGCGCCCCGGACAGGGGAGTAGACATTCAGTACTTC. Translation gives CASSAPDRGVDIQYF.

Remarks on this clone: Other DNA variants within this sample encode the same CDR3. V usage is TRBV2 and J usage is TRBJ1-5; 10 nucleotides agree with TRBD1. Trimming removed 4 bases from V and 5 bases from J; junction bases left unmatched: 2. In germline, CDR1 is SNHLY, CDR2 FYNNEI. The CDR3 consists of 14 residues. The CDR3 loop is CASSGTGGDQPQHF. As DNA, the CDR3 is TGTGCCAGCAGTGGGACAGGGGGAGATCAGCCCCAGCATTTT.

This chain connects TRBV5-6 to TRBJ1-1; TRBD1 agrees at 8 bases. V lost 5 bases and J lost 3; bases outside the gene matches: 12. Germline CDR1 reads SGHDT; CDR2 reads YYEEEE. The CDR3 runs 16 residues. The CDR3 nucleotides are TGTGCCAGCAGTCTAATCCGGGACAGGTTGGACACTGAAGCTTTCTTT. Translation: CASSLIRDRLDTEAFF.

The chain uses TRBV18 and TRBJ1-3; 8 bases are shared with TRBD1. The CDR3 extends over 16 amino acids. Trimming took 0 bases from V and 3 from J; bases not matched to a gene: 4. Germline CDR1 is KGHSH and CDR2 is LQKENI. The CDR3 DNA sequence: TGTGCCAGCTCACCACCGACAGGGGCCAGTGGAAACACCATATATTTT. Translation gives CASSPPTGASGNTIYF.

This CDR3 is CASSLGAGRLLNEQFF. CDR3 nucleotides: TGTGCCAGCAGCTTGGGGGCGGGACGGTTGTTGAATGAGCAGTTCTTC. The rearrangement joins TRBV5-4 to TRBJ2-1; weak D call: TRBD2 (6 bases). Germline lookup yields CDR1 SGHNT and CDR2 YYREEE (reference sequence). V lost 0 bases and J lost 7, with 17 bases in between. This CDR3 is 16 amino acids long. The entire variable domain, with the rest obtained from reference TRBV5-4 and TRBJ2-1, is as follows: ETGVTQSPTHLIKTRGQQVTLRCSSQSGHNTVSWYQQALGQGPQFIFQYYREEENGRGNFPPRFSGLQFPNYSSELNVNALELDDSALYLCASSLGAGRLLNEQFFGPGTRLTVL.

The chain combines TRBV9 with TRBJ2-7; 14 bases fit TRBD2. Per germline, CDR1 SGDLS and CDR2 YYNGEE. Trimming at V came to 3 bases and at J to 4 bases, leaving 6 bases not matched to a gene. The length of the CDR3 is 16 residues. The CDR3, as DNA: TGTGCCAGCAGCGGGGGACTAGCGGGAGAAAGTTACGAGCAGTACTTC. This codes for CASSGGLAGESYEQYF.

Concerning this clone: Other DNA sequences in the same sample also yield this CDR3. This chain connects TRBV9 to TRBJ2-5; 9 nucleotides match TRBD2. CDR3 length: 16 amino acids. The germline CDR1 and CDR2 sequences are SGDLS and YYNGEE. Trimming at V came to 0 bases and at J to 4 bases, leaving 7 bases not matched to a gene. The CDR3, as DNA: TGTGCCAGCAGCGTAGGGGGTAGCGGGAGAGGAGAGACCCAGTACTTC. It specifies CASSVGGSGRGETQYF.

The gene calls are TRBV28 and TRBJ2-1, with 15 positions matching TRBD2. The CDR3 is 16 amino acids. V dropped 5 bases and J dropped 7; count of bases not matched to a gene: 6. Germline assignment: CDR1 MDHEN and CDR2 SYDVKM. Written as DNA, the CDR3 is TGTGCCAGCAGTGCCGCCGGGACTAGCGGGAGGAATGAGCAGTTCTTC. This sequence encodes CASSAAGTSGRNEQFF.

The sample holds one count of this clone. The genes are TRBV2 and TRBJ1-1, with 9 positions matching TRBD1. The germline CDR1 and CDR2 sequences are SNHLY and FYNNEI. This CDR3 has 16 residues. The trim removed 4 bases at V and 1 base at J, leaving 7 bases unmatched. DNA for the CDR3: TGTGCCAGCAGTGGAACAGGGGGCGCTTCGAACACTGAAGCTTTCTTT. This encodes CASSGTGGASNTEAFF.

The CDR3 DNA follows: TGTGCCTTGGGGGACAGTAGGAGCAATCAGCCCCAGCATTTT. This translates into CALGDSRSNQPQHF. The chain uses TRBV19 and TRBJ1-5; TRBD1 matches 7 bases. After removal of 11 bases from V and 1 base from J, the junction contained 8 bases not matched to a gene. Germline V lookup: CDR1 LNHDA, CDR2 SQIVND (reference sequence). CDR3 length equals 14 residues.

The rearrangement uses TRBV13 and TRBJ1-1; possible D gene TRBD1, 6 bases. The CDR3 sequence is 14 residues long. Germline V gene lookup returns CDR1 PRHDT and CDR2 FYEKMQ (reference sequence). V lost 3 bases and J lost 9, with 17 bases in between. The CDR3 nucleotides are TGTGCCAGCAGCTTGAGCTCGACAGGAGGTCAAGCTTTCTTT. Translating gives CASSLSSTGGQAFF.

This chain links TRBV5-4 with TRBJ2-2, with a weak D call TRBD1 (6 bases). The CDR3 runs 17 residues. Germline assignment: CDR1 SGHNT and CDR2 YYREEE (reference sequence). V gave up 4 bases and J gave up 4 bases, with 20 bases separating them. CDR3 residues: CASSAHWGPVTTGELFF. The CDR3 coding sequence is TGTGCCAGCAGCGCTCATTGGGGGCCGGTGACCACCGGGGAGCTGTTTTTT.

This clone came up once. The rearrangement links TRBV7-9 to TRBJ1-2; TRBD1 is a possible D gene (6 bases). The CDR3 is made up of 15 amino acids. Germline CDR1 reads SEHNR; CDR2 reads FQNEAQ (reference sequence). V lost 1 base, J lost 4 bases, and 13 bases lay in between. DNA for the CDR3: TGTGCCAGCAGCTTAGACGGGTCCAGGGGCTATGGCTACACCTTC. Protein sequence: CASSLDGSRGYGYTF. The complete variable domain, with remaining parts taken from reference TRBV7-9 and TRBJ1-2, reads DTGVSQNPRHKITKRGQNVTFRCDPISEHNRLYWYRQTLGQGPEFLTYFQNEAQLEKSRLLSDRFSAERPKGSFSTLEIQRTEQGDSAMYLCASSLDGSRGYGYTFGSGTRLTVV.

The chain has TRBV3-1 (or the pseudogene TRBV3-2) and TRBJ2-7, with TRBD2 matching 8 bases. The CDR3 covers 14 residues. The V and J ends lost 4 bases and 2 bases, in that order; junction bases with no gene match: 4. Germline lookup yields CDR1 LGHDT and CDR2 YNNKEL (reference sequence). CDR3 protein: CASSRASGPYEQYF. The CDR3 DNA follows: TGTGCCAGCAGCCGGGCTAGCGGGCCCTACGAGCAGTACTTC.

V usage is TRBV3-1 (or the pseudogene TRBV3-2) and J usage is TRBJ2-3, with 7 bases aligning to TRBD1. The germline CDR1 and CDR2 sequences are LGHDT and YNNKEL (reference sequence). CDR3 length: 14 residues. V was clipped by 1 base and J by 5 bases; unmatched bases: 3. This chain's CDR3 is CASSQGRGQDTQYF. In nucleotides, the CDR3 is TGTGCCAGCAGCCAAGGTAGGGGGCAAGATACGCAGTATTTT.

The chain is built from TRBV9 and TRBJ2-1; possibly TRBD2 for D (5 bases). Germline lookup yields CDR1 SGDLS and CDR2 YYNGEE. This CDR3 has 13 residues. V gave up 3 bases and J gave up 6 bases, with 10 bases separating them. In DNA form, the CDR3 reads TGTGCCAGCAGCGCCGGGGTATCCAATGAGCAGTTCTTC. This gives the protein CASSAGVSNEQFF.

The rearrangement uses TRBV19 and TRBJ1-2; D not resolved. Germline V gene lookup returns CDR1 LNHDA and CDR2 SQIVND (reference sequence). CDR3 length equals 14 residues. The V end lost 2 bases, the J end lost 3 bases, and 10 bases lay between the germline ends. The CDR3 region is CASSITAVYYGYTF. The CDR3 nucleotides are TGTGCCAGTAGTATAACCGCGGTTTACTATGGCTACACCTTC.

The genes are TRBV18 and TRBJ2-3; 9 positions match TRBD2. The CDR3 sequence is 14 residues long. Germline V CDR1 and CDR2: KGHSH, LQKENI. The V and J ends lost 3 bases and 4 bases, in that order; junction bases with no gene match: 2. CDR3 nucleotides: TGTGCCAGCTCACCTAGCGGGAGTGCAGATACGCAGTATTTT. As protein: CASSPSGSADTQYF.

CDR3 bases: TGTGCCAGCAGCCACGGGACTAGCGACACCGGGGAGCTGTTTTTT. Its translation: CASSHGTSDTGELFF. The chain is built from TRBV7-8 and TRBJ2-2, with 10 bases that match TRBD2. The CDR3 is 15 residues long. The germline CDR1 and CDR2 sequences are SGHVS and FQNEAQ. With 5 bases clipped from V and 3 bases from J, the junction kept 3 bases outside the gene matches. Full variable domain (missing parts from reference TRBV7-8 and TRBJ2-2): GAGVSQSPRYKVAKRGQDVALRCDPISGHVSLFWYQQALGQGPEFLTYFQNEAQLDKSGLPSDRFFAERPEGSVSTLKIQRTQQEDSAVYLCASSHGTSDTGELFFGEGSRLTVL.

The chain has TRBV19 and TRBJ2-1, with TRBD2 identical over 7 bases. Per the germline V gene, CDR1 is LNHDA and CDR2 is SQIVND (reference sequence). The V and J ends lost 1 base and 7 bases, in that order; junction bases with no gene match: 22. This CDR3 region has 20 residues. The CDR3 DNA reads TGTGCCAGTAGTATAGGAACCCCGGGAGTAGCGGGTCTAAGGAGAAATGAGCAGTTCTTC. Translating it yields CASSIGTPGVAGLRRNEQFF.